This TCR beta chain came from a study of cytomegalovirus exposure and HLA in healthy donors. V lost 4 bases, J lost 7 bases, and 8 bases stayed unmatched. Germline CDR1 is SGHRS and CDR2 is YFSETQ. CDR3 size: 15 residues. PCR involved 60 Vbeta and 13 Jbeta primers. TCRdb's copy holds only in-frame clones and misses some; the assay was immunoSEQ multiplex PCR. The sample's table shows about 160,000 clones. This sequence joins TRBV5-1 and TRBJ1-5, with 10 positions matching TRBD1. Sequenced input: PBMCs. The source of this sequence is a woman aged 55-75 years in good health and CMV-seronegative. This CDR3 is CASSVGTGDPQPQHF. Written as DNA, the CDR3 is TGCGCCAGCAGCGTAGGGACAGGGGATCCCCAGCCCCAGCATTTT.